This T cell receptor beta chain was profiled in a study of spatial heterogeneity in lung cancer. About the research overall: Compared with alpha-chain sequences, beta-chain sequences were consistently detected in greater numbers. Mean representation of each unique TCR and UMI combination in the raw reads exceeded 8.5 occurrences.

Germline CDR1 and CDR2: KGHDR and SFDVKD. The CDR3 length is 16 residues. Trimming pared 1 base from V and 0 bases from J, leaving 10 bases between. Findings and caveats of the study: Circulating ubiquitous expanded tumor TCRs were observed more frequently at resection than at follow-up.

MiXCR, run by TCRdb on the 5' RACE reads, gives a single entry per CDR3 protein. The sample yields about 80,000 distinct CDR3 sequences, about a fifth seen once. The time point denotes: sample taken at primary tumor resection. Whole RNA was taken from tumor, nontumor lung or frozen PBMC; it was then sequenced unsorted. The approximately 70 donors had untreated early-stage non-small cell lung cancer. This clonotype has just a few counts. Antigen specificity is unknown. The chain has TRBV24-1 and TRBJ2-3; D not resolved. This sample comprised PBMCs, obtained at surgery. This sequence originates from a male donor with early-stage non-small cell lung cancer. CDR3 nucleotides: TGTGCCACCAGTGATTTTCCGGGCACAAGCACAGATACGCAGTATTTT. This sequence encodes CATSDFPGTSTDTQYF.